The T cell receptor beta chain under discussion was sequenced for a study of shared clonotypes between healthy human individuals. Some clones are missing from TCRdb's copy, which holds only in-frame ones; the method was immunoSEQ multiplex PCR. Found here are 1.6 million or so clones, around 97% of them singletons; the top ten hold approximately 1.1%. The CDR3 spans 15 residues. Germline CDR1 LNHDA, CDR2 SQIVND (reference sequence). V lost 4 bases and J 5 bases, leaving 17 bases between the germline ends. The sample comprised naive CD4+ T cells sorted from blood. Subset given: CD45RA+ positively selected. The gene calls are TRBV19 and TRBJ1-1; TRBD1 is a possible D gene (5 bases). This receptor was taken from a young man in good health. The DNA of the CDR3 is TGTGCCAGTAGTACCGTCCCACGGGGGTGGACTGAAGCTTTCTTT. This translates into CASSTVPRGWTEAFF.